The 20 T cell receptor beta chains reported below all come from one sample, sequenced in a study of cytomegalovirus exposure and HLA in healthy donors. Researchers ran the PCR with 60 Vbeta and 13 Jbeta primers. The method was immunoSEQ multiplex PCR; TCRdb's version includes in-frame clones alone and lacks a portion of them. Of roughly 98,000 clones listed, roughly 58% are singletons. The sequenced sample consisted of PBMCs. All receptors derive from a woman in her 30s in good health and CMV-seropositive.

This clone was seen a few times. The genes are TRBV11-2 and TRBJ2-1; 9 bases line up with TRBD1. CDR1 is SGHAT, CDR2 FQNNGV, per germline. The junction had 6 bases not matched to a gene; V was cut back by 3 bases and J by 6 bases. CDR3 size: 15 residues. CDR3 amino acids: CASSFTGGWSNEQFF. CDR3 in DNA: TGTGCCAGCAGCTTCACAGGGGGCTGGAGCAATGAGCAGTTCTTC.

V is TRBV5-8 and J is TRBJ2-7, with a weak D call TRBD1 (6 bases). The V gene's germline CDR1 is SGHTS and CDR2 YDEGEE. Trimming took 4 bases from V and 3 from J, leaving 14 bases between them. This CDR3 contains 14 residues. As DNA, the CDR3 is TGTGCCAGCAGCCTACCCCAGGGGAACTACGAGCAGTACTTC. Translating gives CASSLPQGNYEQYF.

The chain has TRBV4-2 and TRBJ1-6; D is possibly TRBD1 (6 bases). CDR1 and CDR2 (germline): LGHNA, YNFKEQ. The CDR3 runs 16 residues. Deletions cut 0 bases from V and 9 bases from J, with 15 bases between. This CDR3 is CASSQDLGGAGSPLHF. The CDR3 DNA reads as TGTGCCAGCAGCCAAGACCTGGGGGGGGCTGGTTCACCCCTCCACTTT.

The chain uses TRBV18 and TRBJ1-6; 7 positions match TRBD1. V lost 5 bases to trimming and J lost 7 bases; unmatched junction nucleotides: 8. The CDR3 totals 15 residues. Germline values: CDR1 KGHSH, CDR2 LQKENI. This chain's CDR3 is CASSSDGTANSPLHF. The CDR3, as DNA: TGTGCCAGCTCATCGGACGGGACAGCAAATTCACCCCTCCACTTT.

This clone has only a few counts. The gene calls are TRBV27 and TRBJ1-6, with 7 bases aligning to TRBD1. The CDR3 consists of 14 residues. Germline CDR1 is MNHEY and CDR2 is SMNVEV (reference sequence). The trim removed 6 bases at V and 4 bases at J, leaving 3 bases unmatched. Here the CDR3 reads CASRTGPYNSPLHF. As DNA, the CDR3 is TGTGCCAGCAGGACAGGGCCTTATAATTCACCCCTCCACTTT.

The V and J genes are TRBV2 and TRBJ2-7; 10 bases are shared with TRBD1. CDR3 length: 14 residues. V dropped 4 bases and J dropped 4; count of bases not matched to a gene: 4. CDR1 is SNHLY, CDR2 FYNNEI, per germline. In DNA, the CDR3 is TGTGCCAGCAGTGGGACAGGGGGGAAATACGAGCAGTACTTC. This sequence encodes CASSGTGGKYEQYF. The full variable domain, with the rest looked up from reference TRBV2 and TRBJ2-7, is EPEVTQTPSHQVTQMGQEVILRCVPISNHLYFYWYRQILGQKVEFLVSFYNNEISEKSEIFDDQFSVERPDGSNFTLKIRSTKLEDSAMYFCASSGTGGKYEQYFGPGTRLTVT.

This sequence joins TRBV28 and TRBJ1-2; D call uncertain. The CDR3 runs 15 residues. Germline V gives CDR1 MDHEN, CDR2 SYDVKM. V gave up 5 bases and J gave up 4 bases, with 17 bases separating them. This CDR3 reads CASSPGKGRVYGYTF. The CDR3 DNA sequence: TGTGCCAGCAGTCCCGGGAAGGGAAGGGTCTATGGCTACACCTTC.

This chain joins TRBV2 and TRBJ1-5, with 10 bases fitting TRBD1. CDR3 length: 15 residues. Trimming removed 4 bases from V and 0 bases from J; junction bases left unmatched: 0. Germline lookup yields CDR1 SNHLY and CDR2 FYNNEI. CDR3 protein: CASSGQGASNQPQHF. For the CDR3, the DNA is TGTGCCAGCAGTGGACAGGGGGCTAGCAATCAGCCCCAGCATTTT. Filled out from reference TRBV2 and TRBJ1-5, the complete variable domain reads EPEVTQTPSHQVTQMGQEVILRCVPISNHLYFYWYRQILGQKVEFLVSFYNNEISEKSEIFDDQFSVERPDGSNFTLKIRSTKLEDSAMYFCASSGQGASNQPQHFGDGTRLSIL.

The rearrangement uses TRBV5-1 and TRBJ1-1; 11 bases line up with TRBD1. V shed 2 bases and J 2 bases; nucleotides not matched to a gene: 2. Per germline, CDR1 SGHRS and CDR2 YFSETQ. This CDR3 is built from 15 residues. DNA of the CDR3: TGCGCCAGCAGCTTCGGACAGGGGGCCAACACTGAAGCTTTCTTT. Translating gives CASSFGQGANTEAFF. Looking up the rest from reference TRBV5-1 and TRBJ1-1 gives the full variable domain: KAGVTQTPRYLIKTRGQQVTLSCSPISGHRSVSWYQQTPGQGLQFLFEYFSETQRNKGNFPGRFSGRQFSNSRSEMNVSTLELGDSALYLCASSFGQGANTEAFFGQGTRLTVV.

V is TRBV5-8 and J is TRBJ1-5; 7 bases are shared with TRBD1. From germline, CDR1 is SGHTS and CDR2 YDEGEE. This CDR3 is 16 amino acids long. The junction had 6 bases not matched to a gene; V was cut back by 0 bases and J by 3 bases. CDR3: CASSLAGGGYNQPQHF. The CDR3 DNA reads as TGTGCCAGCAGCTTGGCGGGAGGGGGCTACAATCAGCCCCAGCATTTT.

This sequence joins TRBV7-9 and TRBJ2-1; TRBD1 agrees at 10 bases. The V gene's germline CDR1 is SEHNR and CDR2 FQNEAQ (reference sequence). This CDR3 has 14 amino acids. Germline trimming cut 5 bases from V and 9 bases from J; bases unmatched to any gene: 7. The CDR3 coding sequence is TGTGCCAGCAGCCGCGGGACAGGGGACGGTGAGCAGTTCTTC. It translates to CASSRGTGDGEQFF.

This clone was seen more than once but under ten times. The chain combines TRBV30 with TRBJ1-5; 8 bases line up with TRBD1. The CDR3 length is 13 residues. With V trimmed by 4 bases and J by 6 bases, 5 bases remained unmatched. CDR1 is GTSNPN and CDR2 is SVGIG in the germline V gene (reference sequence). The CDR3 here is CAWTGQGSQPQHF. CDR3 DNA sequence: TGTGCCTGGACCGGACAGGGAAGTCAGCCCCAGCATTTT. Full variable domain (rest looked up from reference TRBV30 and TRBJ1-5): SQTIHQWPATLVQPVGSPLSLECTVEGTSNPNLYWYRQAAGRGLQLLFYSVGIGQISSEVPQNLSASRPQDRQFILSSKKLLLSDSGFYLCAWTGQGSQPQHFGDGTRLSIL.

The chain couples TRBV6-1 to TRBJ2-5; TRBD1 aligns across 9 bases. J gave up 1 base and V 8 bases, and 14 bases lay outside the gene matches. Looked up from germline, CDR1 is MNHNS and CDR2 is SASEGT. CDR3 length: 17 amino acids. The CDR3 nucleotides read TGTGCCAGCGGTGCATCCGGGACAGGGTTGGCCCAAGAGACCCAGTACTTC. The encoded protein is CASGASGTGLAQETQYF.

This clone came up a few times. The DNA of the CDR3 is TGTGCCAGCAGTGAAGCGCTCCACAGGGGTGAGCAGTTCTTC. It is translated as CASSEALHRGEQFF. The genes are TRBV2 and TRBJ2-1; 7 bases match TRBD1. Germline CDR1 reads SNHLY; CDR2 reads FYNNEI. Trimming took 0 bases from V and 9 from J; bases not matched to a gene: 5. The CDR3 is 14 amino acids.

The V and J genes are TRBV7-8 and TRBJ2-1; the match to TRBD2 covers 12 bases. The CDR3 sequence is 12 residues long. Germline-derived CDR1 and CDR2 are SGHVS and FQNEAQ. The V segment lost 4 bases and the J segment 14 bases; nucleotides outside the gene matches: 3. The CDR3 nucleotides read TGTGCCAGCAGCTCTAGCGGGGGGGGAGAGTTCTTC. Its protein is CASSSSGGGEFF.

The chain uses TRBV6-5 and TRBJ2-6, with 7 bases identical to TRBD1. The CDR3 totals 16 residues. After removal of 2 bases from V and 2 bases from J, the junction contained 3 bases not matched to a gene. Germline assignment: CDR1 MNHEY and CDR2 SVGAGI. CDR3 bases: TGTGCCAGCAGTTACGGAACAGGGGCTGGGGCCAACGTCCTGACTTTC. Encoded protein: CASSYGTGAGANVLTF.

V and J are TRBV7-8 and TRBJ1-4; D not certain. Germline V gene data show CDR1 as SGHVS and CDR2 as FQNEAQ. The germline V and J ends were trimmed by 1 base and 7 bases, with 10 bases remaining between them. The CDR3 is made up of 14 amino acids. This CDR3 reads CASSLVGVREKLFF. Written as DNA, the CDR3 is TGTGCCAGCAGCTTAGTAGGAGTTCGTGAAAAACTGTTTTTT.

This clone was recorded a few times. The V call is TRBV28, the J call TRBJ1-2; perhaps TRBD1 as D (6 bases). Trimming took 4 bases from V and 0 from J, leaving 6 bases between them. The CDR3 is made up of 13 amino acids. Germline CDR1 and CDR2: MDHEN and SYDVKM. In nucleotides, the CDR3 is TGTGCCAGCAGTTGGACAGCTAACTATGGCTACACCTTC. Translating gives CASSWTANYGYTF.

This clone was counted once. The chain recombines TRBV27 with TRBJ2-1, with TRBD2 matching 16 bases. This CDR3 region has 20 residues. Germline V gives CDR1 MNHEY, CDR2 SMNVEV (reference sequence). The junction had 17 bases not matched to a gene; V was cut back by 7 bases and J by 5 bases. CDR3 coding DNA: TGTGCCAGCACCACGAGGGCGGGGGGACTAGCGGGGGGGCTCGACAATGAGCAGTTCTTC. It specifies CASTTRAGGLAGGLDNEQFF.

The chain has TRBV4-1 and TRBJ2-7, with D maybe TRBD2 (7 bases). Germline V gene sequence: CDR1 MGHRA, CDR2 YSYEKL. Trimming shortened V by 4 bases and J by 3 bases, and 25 bases separated the two germline ends. The CDR3 consists of 18 residues. CDR3 in amino acids: CASSLVGGAKLSRYEQYF. CDR3 in DNA: TGCGCCAGCAGCCTAGTAGGGGGGGCAAAGTTAAGTCGCTACGAGCAGTACTTC.